These T cell receptor beta chains were read from a single sample in a study of T-cell memory formation after mild COVID-19. TCRdb re-called the 5' RACE reads with MiXCR, one entry per CDR3 protein. The sample carries fewer than 650,000 distinct CDR3 sequences, 15% to 20% recorded once. Sample: PBMCs or a T cell subset sorted from them (not recorded which). The origin of the receptors is an adult woman who had mild COVID-19 (a few samples of this study predate the infection). Cell type and time point are not known. Both conserved end residues are part of each CDR3. D genes are given only for firm matches. A clone size is listed for some rows: how often the clone was seen (once, few, many), or a class if it is expanded.

v_gene: TRBV6-2/TRBV6-3
abundance: .
d_gene: .
CDR3aa: CASRSLNYGYTF

v_gene: TRBV7-2
abundance: .
d_gene: .
CDR3aa: CASSLAPPAGISYNEQFF

v_gene: TRBV5-8
abundance: .
d_gene: .
CDR3aa: CARPGGYSGANVLTF

v_gene: TRBV5-5
abundance: .
d_gene: .
CDR3aa: CASSATNSCEQYF

v_gene: TRBV30
abundance: few
d_gene: .
CDR3aa: CAWSWGPTGGEQYF

v_gene: TRBV4-1
abundance: .
d_gene: .
CDR3aa: CASSHRTDDNYGYTF

v_gene: TRBV20-1
abundance: few
d_gene: .
CDR3aa: CSASPFSDLSYEQYF

v_gene: TRBV10-3
abundance: .
d_gene: .
CDR3aa: CAISETINEQFF

v_gene: TRBV19
abundance: .
d_gene: .
CDR3aa: CASSLDQGRTEAFF

v_gene: TRBV12-3/TRBV12-4
abundance: few
d_gene: .
CDR3aa: CASSLGGVLSYEQYF

v_gene: TRBV29-1
abundance: .
d_gene: TRBD1
CDR3aa: CSVRGDRESNTEAFF

v_gene: TRBV30
abundance: few
d_gene: .
CDR3aa: CAWSGQMNTEAFF

v_gene: TRBV20-1
abundance: .
d_gene: TRBD1
CDR3aa: CSALRDRYEQYF

v_gene: TRBV14
abundance: .
d_gene: .
CDR3aa: CASSQDGFEQFF

v_gene: TRBV10-3
abundance: .
d_gene: .
CDR3aa: CATRGDGGYTF

v_gene: TRBV6-6
abundance: .
d_gene: TRBD1
CDR3aa: CASHNRGFETQYF

v_gene: TRBV30
abundance: few
d_gene: .
CDR3aa: CAWSVTSFGARGYTF

v_gene: TRBV13
abundance: .
d_gene: TRBD1
CDR3aa: CASSKNRGQETQYF

v_gene: TRBV29-1
abundance: .
d_gene: TRBD1
CDR3aa: CSVGQSSYNEQFF

v_gene: TRBV20-1
abundance: few
d_gene: TRBD1
CDR3aa: CSAAGTGGFLGEQYF

v_gene: TRBV29-1
abundance: few
d_gene: .
CDR3aa: CSVPPGVSSYEQYF

v_gene: TRBV4-2
abundance: .
d_gene: TRBD1
CDR3aa: CASSPVGGQGYEQYF

v_gene: TRBV4-1
abundance: .
d_gene: TRBD1
CDR3aa: CASSQDGTGSYEQYF

v_gene: TRBV7-3
abundance: .
d_gene: .
CDR3aa: CASSSYLGETQYF

v_gene: TRBV6-5
abundance: few
d_gene: TRBD1
CDR3aa: CASTPGQGYSEQYF

v_gene: TRBV12-3/TRBV12-4
abundance: .
d_gene: .
CDR3aa: CASSLIFWRGGSTEAFF

v_gene: TRBV7-3
abundance: few
d_gene: TRBD2
CDR3aa: CASSEQPGGPQETQYF

v_gene: TRBV19
abundance: .
d_gene: .
CDR3aa: CASSIRQGGTGELFF

v_gene: TRBV7-3
abundance: .
d_gene: .
CDR3aa: CASSSLGGAHNEQFF

v_gene: TRBV5-1
abundance: few
d_gene: TRBD1
CDR3aa: CASSFRDREAETQYF

v_gene: TRBV19
abundance: .
d_gene: TRBD1
CDR3aa: CASWGTGRWADGELFF

v_gene: TRBV6-2/TRBV6-3
abundance: .
d_gene: TRBD1
CDR3aa: CASSSHSRDREIGYTF

v_gene: TRBV7-9
abundance: .
d_gene: .
CDR3aa: CASSSINTEAFF

v_gene: TRBV27
abundance: few
d_gene: .
CDR3aa: CASSLRGFQETQYF

v_gene: TRBV9
abundance: few
d_gene: .
CDR3aa: CASSVGQGSDYEQYF

v_gene: TRBV12-3/TRBV12-4
abundance: few
d_gene: TRBD1
CDR3aa: CASSELPGQGPETQYF